This entry lists 20 T cell receptor beta chains sequenced from one sample in a study of read filtering for tumor transcriptome and immune sequencing. Molecular barcoded adaptors covering alpha/delta and beta/gamma chains were used on about 0.4 ug RNA. MiXCR, applied by TCRdb to the reads, yields one record per CDR3 protein. The data hold roughly 59,000 distinct CDR3 sequences, with roughly a fifth observed a single time. Material for sequencing was a population of CD138-negative cells sorted from bone marrow. These TCRs come from a donor at least 40 years old with multiple myeloma.

This clonotype was seen at least ten times. The chain combines TRBV28 with TRBJ1-1; 8 positions match TRBD1. The germline V gene encodes CDR1 MDHEN and CDR2 SYDVKM. The CDR3 consists of 16 residues. V was pared by 1 base and J by 2 bases, with 6 bases of the junction left unmatched. The CDR3 loop is CASSLSTGQGNTEAFF. CDR3 in DNA: TGTGCCAGCAGTTTATCGACCGGACAGGGAAACACTGAAGCTTTCTTT.

This clonotype was observed once. A read error may be the cause here, since a much bigger clone is one base away. V is TRBV5-5 and J is TRBJ1-1, with D uncertain. CDR3 length: 12 amino acids. Per the germline V gene, CDR1 is SGHKS and CDR2 is YYEKEE (reference sequence). The CDR3 spells CASSLATGEASF. The CDR3 DNA reads TGTGCCAGCAGCTTGGCCACGGGTGAAGCTTCCTTT. The complete variable domain, with remaining parts taken from reference TRBV5-5 and TRBJ1-1, reads DAGVTQSPTHLIKTRGQQVTLRCSPISGHKSVSWYQQVLGQGPQFIFQYYEKEERGRGNFPDRFSARQFPNYSSELNVNALLLGDSALYLCASSLATGEASFGQGTRLTVV.

This clonotype was seen repeatedly, ten times or more. The rearrangement joins TRBV6-5 to TRBJ2-7; the D call may be TRBD1 or TRBD2 (5 bases each). The ends were cut back, 0 bases at V and 0 bases at J, with 15 bases in the middle. The CDR3 sequence is 17 residues long. Germline lookup yields CDR1 MNHEY and CDR2 SVGAGI. CDR3 loop: CASSYSGTLGDSYEQYF. In nucleotides, the CDR3 is TGTGCCAGCAGTTACTCGGGAACACTAGGGGACTCCTACGAGCAGTACTTC.

This clonotype showed up just a few times. A much bigger clone sits one base away, suggesting this may be a read error. The CDR3 does not close with the conserved phenylalanine or tryptophan, likely indicating a read error. The genes are TRBV28 and TRBJ1-1; D call uncertain. Trimming removed 2 bases at V and 7 bases at J, with 8 bases between. Germline V gene data show CDR1 as MDHEN and CDR2 as SYDVKM. This CDR3 is built from 12 residues. CDR3 nucleotide sequence: TGTGCCAGCAGTTTAATTAAGGGTGAAGCTTTCTCT. Its translation is CASSLIKGEAFS.

Many counts were recorded for this clonotype. The genes are TRBV6-5 and TRBJ1-2; maybe TRBD1 (6 bases). This CDR3 contains 16 residues. The V end was cut by 1 base, the J end by 8 bases, with 20 bases between. Germline V gene sequence: CDR1 MNHEY, CDR2 SVGAGI. The CDR3 DNA is TGTGCCAGCAGTTACTACTCGGGGGCCGGAGGGGAAGGCTACACCTTC. Translation: CASSYYSGAGGEGYTF.

This clonotype has a count of ten or more. The V gene is TRBV18, the J gene TRBJ1-1; D not certain. The CDR3 is 14 amino acids. Germline assignment: CDR1 KGHSH and CDR2 LQKENI. Trimming pared 6 bases from V and 4 bases from J, leaving 15 bases between. The CDR3 DNA is TGTGCCAGCTCTCCCCAACTAGGGATCACTGAAGCTTTCTTT. Its translation: CASSPQLGITEAFF.

This clonotype was detected ten times or more. The chain couples TRBV18 to TRBJ2-3; no reliable D call. CDR1 KGHSH and CDR2 LQKENI come from the germline V gene. The V gene lost 6 bases and the J gene lost 2 bases, with 9 bases spanning the gap. The CDR3 length is 13 residues. CDR3 nucleotide sequence: TGTGCCAGCTCCTACGTTCCCACAGATACGCAGTATTTT. Protein: CASSYVPTDTQYF.

Only one count was recorded for this clonotype. Since a much larger clone is just one base distant, this may be a read error. V usage is TRBV6-1 and J usage is TRBJ1-1; D ambiguous. Per the germline V gene, CDR1 is MNHNS and CDR2 is SASEGT. The V and J ends lost 4 bases and 4 bases respectively, with 13 bases between them. There are 14 residues in the CDR3. CDR3 sequence reads: CASSAHSRSTEAFF. The CDR3 region has the DNA TGTGCCAGCAGTGCTCACAGTCGAAGCACTGAAGCTTTCTTT.

This clonotype showed up just a few times. CDR3 sequence: CASSQGGWATYEQFF. As DNA, the CDR3 is TGTGCCAGCAGCCAAGGTGGGTGGGCTACATATGAGCAGTTCTTC. V gene TRBV14 combines with J gene TRBJ2-1; D unclear. From germline, CDR1 is SGHDN and CDR2 FVKESK. V was shortened by 1 base and J by 8 bases, with 15 bases between the two germline ends. This CDR3 has 15 residues.

This clonotype was found a few times. This sequence may be a read error, since a much larger clone differs from it by one base. V usage is TRBV5-5 and J usage is TRBJ1-5, with D perhaps TRBD1 (6 bases). Germline V lookup: CDR1 SGHKS, CDR2 YYEKEE (reference sequence). The CDR3 totals 17 residues. CDR3: CPSSLGQLAPSNQPQHF. DNA of the CDR3: TGTCCCAGCAGCTTGGGACAACTCGCCCCTAGCAATCAGCCCCAGCATTTT. Supplemented by reference TRBV5-5 and TRBJ1-5, the full variable domain reads DAGVTQSPTHLIKTRGQQVTLRCSPISGHKSVSWYQQVLGQGPQFIFQYYEKEERGRGNFPDRFSARQFPNYSSELNVNALLLGDSALYLCPSSLGQLAPSNQPQHFGDGTRLSIL.

Relative to its sample, this clonotype is medium-sized. CDR3 DNA: TGTGCCATCAGCTCAGACTCGTCCCTCTACAATGAGCAGTTCTTC. Protein: CAISSDSSLYNEQFF. The J gene is TRBJ2-1, the V gene TRBV10-3; D is undetermined. V was trimmed by 6 bases and J by 3 bases, leaving 15 bases between them. This CDR3 spans 15 amino acids. The germline V gene encodes CDR1 ENHRY and CDR2 SYGVKD.

This clonotype was counted many times. The chain joins TRBV20-1 to TRBJ2-1, with 12 bases matching TRBD2. CDR3 length equals 16 residues. The V gene end was trimmed by 5 bases and the J gene end by 2 bases; junction bases not matched to a gene: 7. The germline V gene has CDR1 DFQATT and CDR2 SNEGSKA (reference sequence). In DNA, the CDR3 is TGCAGTGCTCGGCCTCTAGCGGGGGGGCCCTACAATGAGCAGTTCTTC. Its translation is CSARPLAGGPYNEQFF.

As concerns this clonotype: Given a much more abundant clone one base away, this may be a read error. The chain has TRBV12-3 or TRBV12-4 and TRBJ2-3; TRBD2 matches 7 bases. CDR3 length: 15 residues. J gave up 1 base and V 5 bases, and 6 bases lay outside the gene matches. The CDR3 reads CASSERGGRTDTQYF. The CDR3 bases are TGTGCCAGCAGTGAGAGGGGAGGGCGCACAGATACGCAGTATTTT.

About this clonotype itself: This clone may be a read error of a much larger clone one base away. This chain links TRBV20-1 with TRBJ2-7; D possibly corresponds to TRBD1 (5 bases). Trimming took off 1 base at V and 7 bases at J, with 20 bases between the two ends. The germline V gene encodes CDR1 DFQATT and CDR2 SNEGSKA (reference sequence). The CDR3 covers 15 residues. CDR3 loop: CSARVLGDSLGEQYF. The CDR3 nucleotides are TGCAGTGCTAGAGTCCTTGGTGACAGTCTTGGGGAGCAGTACTTC.

This clonotype was seen more than once but under ten times. The rearrangement links TRBV19 to TRBJ2-2, with D unresolved. Germline-derived CDR1 and CDR2 are LNHDA and SQIVND (reference sequence). Trimming removed 0 bases from V and 6 bases from J, with 5 bases in between. This CDR3 has 13 residues. CDR3 in amino acids: CASSIDVSGELFF. For the CDR3, the DNA is TGTGCCAGTAGTATAGATGTATCCGGGGAGCTGTTTTTT.

This clonotype has ten or more counts. The rearrangement joins TRBV5-1 to TRBJ2-7; TRBD1 aligns across 10 bases. This CDR3 comprises 16 residues. From germline, CDR1 is SGHRS and CDR2 YFSETQ. V lost 4 bases and J lost 4; bases outside the gene matches: 11. Here the CDR3 DNA reads TGCGCCAGCAGCATGGCCCCGGGACAGGGGTATTACGAGCAGTACTTC. Its translation is CASSMAPGQGYYEQYF.

Notes on this clonotype: This may be a read error, as it is one base from a much larger clone. The gene calls are TRBV28 and TRBJ2-7; D is tentatively TRBD1 or TRBD2 (5 bases each). Trimming took off 7 bases at V and 0 bases at J, with 13 bases between the two ends. This CDR3 is 14 amino acids long. Germline V CDR1 and CDR2: MDHEN, SYDVKM. For the CDR3, the DNA is TGTGCCAGCATCAATTGGGGGAGCTCCTACGAGCAGTACTTC. Its protein product is CASINWGSSYEQYF.

This clonotype occurred many times. This rearrangement joins TRBV2 to TRBJ2-1; 7 bases match TRBD2. The CDR3 is 15 amino acids. Germline assignment: CDR1 SNHLY and CDR2 FYNNEI. The J segment lost 4 bases and the V segment lost 4 bases, leaving 7 bases of the junction unmatched. CDR3 in amino acids: CASSVGGGEYNEQFF. CDR3 in DNA: TGTGCCAGCAGTGTCGGCGGGGGAGAATACAATGAGCAGTTCTTC.

This clonotype came up many times. This sequence joins TRBV19 and TRBJ2-7, with 7 bases aligning to TRBD1. The CDR3 has 14 residues. Germline V gene lookup returns CDR1 LNHDA and CDR2 SQIVND (reference sequence). Trimming at V came to 6 bases and at J to 2 bases, leaving 7 bases not matched to a gene. The CDR3 spells CASSDTGQTYEQYF. CDR3 bases: TGTGCCAGTAGCGATACGGGACAGACCTACGAGCAGTACTTC.

This clonotype appeared many times. The rearrangement uses TRBV14 and TRBJ2-1; 7 bases align to TRBD1. CDR3 length equals 20 residues. Germline V gene lookup returns CDR1 SGHDN and CDR2 FVKESK. With V trimmed by 4 bases and J by 0 bases, 18 bases remained unmatched. Here the CDR3 reads CASSPTLNRGWTTSYNEQFF. The CDR3 bases are TGTGCCAGCAGCCCGACACTAAACAGGGGCTGGACAACCTCCTACAATGAGCAGTTCTTC.